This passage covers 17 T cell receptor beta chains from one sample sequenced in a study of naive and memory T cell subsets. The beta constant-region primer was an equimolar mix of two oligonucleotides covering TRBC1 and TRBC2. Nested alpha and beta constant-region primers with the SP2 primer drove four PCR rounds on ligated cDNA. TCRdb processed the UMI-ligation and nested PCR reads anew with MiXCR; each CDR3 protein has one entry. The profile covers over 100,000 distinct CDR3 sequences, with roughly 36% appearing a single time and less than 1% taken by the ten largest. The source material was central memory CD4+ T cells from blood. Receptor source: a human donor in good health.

DNA for the CDR3: TGTGCCAGCAGCTTAGTTAGCAGGCTTGTTGGGGGTAGTCAGCCCCAGCATTTT. Its protein product is CASSLVSRLVGGSQPQHF. The chain combines TRBV7-2 with TRBJ1-5; tentative D call: TRBD1 (5 bases). V was pared by 1 base and J by 6 bases, with 22 bases between. The CDR3 runs to 18 residues. CDR1 is SGHTA and CDR2 is FQGNSA in the germline V gene.

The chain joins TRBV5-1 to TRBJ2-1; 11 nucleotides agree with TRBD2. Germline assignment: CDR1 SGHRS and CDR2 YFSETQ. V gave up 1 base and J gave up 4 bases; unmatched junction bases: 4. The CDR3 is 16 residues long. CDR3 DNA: TGCGCCAGCAGCTTGTTGGCTAGCGGGAGGTACAATGAGCAGTTCTTC. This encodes CASSLLASGRYNEQFF.

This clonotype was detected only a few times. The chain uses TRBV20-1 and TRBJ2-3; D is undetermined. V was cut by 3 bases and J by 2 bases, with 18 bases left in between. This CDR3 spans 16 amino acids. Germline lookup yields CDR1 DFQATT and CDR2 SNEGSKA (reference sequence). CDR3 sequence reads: CSARGGTTFPTDTQYF. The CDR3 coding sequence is TGCAGTGCTAGGGGTGGCACGACCTTCCCCACAGATACGCAGTATTTT.

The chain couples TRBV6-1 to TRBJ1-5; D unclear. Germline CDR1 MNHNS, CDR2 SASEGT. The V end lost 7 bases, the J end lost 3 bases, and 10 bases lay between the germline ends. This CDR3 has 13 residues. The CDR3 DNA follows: TGTGCCAGCACTCGACAAGTCAATCAGCCCCAGCATTTT. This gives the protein CASTRQVNQPQHF.

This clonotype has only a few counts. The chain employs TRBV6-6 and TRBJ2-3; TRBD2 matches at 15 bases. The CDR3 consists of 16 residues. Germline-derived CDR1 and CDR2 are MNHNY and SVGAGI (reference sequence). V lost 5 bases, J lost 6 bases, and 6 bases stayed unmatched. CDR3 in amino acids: CASSGGTSGRSDTQYF. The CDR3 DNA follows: TGTGCCAGCAGTGGGGGGACTAGCGGGAGGTCGGATACGCAGTATTTT.

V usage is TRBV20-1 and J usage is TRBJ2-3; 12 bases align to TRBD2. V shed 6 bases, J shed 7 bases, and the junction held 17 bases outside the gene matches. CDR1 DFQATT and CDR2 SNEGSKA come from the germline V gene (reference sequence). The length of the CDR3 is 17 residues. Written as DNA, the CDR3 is TGCAGTGCCCAATCTATGACTAGCGGGGGCTCCGGATATACGCAGTATTTT. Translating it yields CSAQSMTSGGSGYTQYF.

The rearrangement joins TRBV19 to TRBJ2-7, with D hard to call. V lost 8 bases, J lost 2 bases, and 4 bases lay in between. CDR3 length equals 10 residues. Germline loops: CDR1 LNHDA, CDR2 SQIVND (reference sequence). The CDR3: CASEAYEQYF. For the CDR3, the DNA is TGTGCCAGTGAGGCCTACGAGCAGTACTTC.

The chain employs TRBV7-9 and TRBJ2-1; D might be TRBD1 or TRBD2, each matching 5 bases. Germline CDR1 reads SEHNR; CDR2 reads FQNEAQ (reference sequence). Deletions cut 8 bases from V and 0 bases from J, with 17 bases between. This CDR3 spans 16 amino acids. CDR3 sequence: CASRLGDGISYNEQFF. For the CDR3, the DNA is TGTGCCAGCCGACTTGGGGACGGAATCTCCTACAATGAGCAGTTCTTC. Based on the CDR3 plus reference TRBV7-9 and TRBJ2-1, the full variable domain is DTGVSQNPRHKITKRGQNVTFRCDPISEHNRLYWYRQTLGQGPEFLTYFQNEAQLEKSRLLSDRFSAERPKGSFSTLEIQRTEQGDSAMYLCASRLGDGISYNEQFFGPGTRLTVL.

CDR3 amino acids: CASSRQGNEQFF. CDR3 DNA sequence: TGTGCCAGCAGTAGACAGGGCAATGAGCAGTTCTTC. The gene calls are TRBV28 and TRBJ2-1; 7 positions agree with TRBD1. The V and J ends lost 5 bases and 6 bases, in that order; junction bases with no gene match: 1. CDR1 is MDHEN, CDR2 SYDVKM, per germline. The CDR3 is 12 amino acids.

The CDR3 here is CASGSRAGKLFF. In nucleotides, the CDR3 is TGTGCCAGCGGAAGCAGGGCTGGAAAACTGTTTTTT. The V and J genes are TRBV28 and TRBJ1-4; a possible D gene is TRBD1 (5 bases). The V and J ends lost 8 bases and 10 bases respectively, with 14 bases between them. There are 12 residues in the CDR3. Per germline, CDR1 MDHEN and CDR2 SYDVKM.

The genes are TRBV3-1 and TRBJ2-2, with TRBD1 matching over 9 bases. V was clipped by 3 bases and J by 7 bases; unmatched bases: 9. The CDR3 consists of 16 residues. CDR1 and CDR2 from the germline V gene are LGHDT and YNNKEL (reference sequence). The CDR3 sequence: CASSQMTGTGLGELFF. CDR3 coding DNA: TGTGCCAGCAGCCAGATGACCGGGACAGGGCTCGGGGAGCTGTTTTTT.

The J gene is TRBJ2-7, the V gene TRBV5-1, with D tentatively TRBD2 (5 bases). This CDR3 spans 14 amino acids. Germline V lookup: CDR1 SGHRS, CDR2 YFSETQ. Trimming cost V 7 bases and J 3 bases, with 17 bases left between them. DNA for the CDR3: TGCGCCAGCCGCTCCTCAGGAGGTAGCTACGAGCAGTACTTC. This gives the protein CASRSSGGSYEQYF.

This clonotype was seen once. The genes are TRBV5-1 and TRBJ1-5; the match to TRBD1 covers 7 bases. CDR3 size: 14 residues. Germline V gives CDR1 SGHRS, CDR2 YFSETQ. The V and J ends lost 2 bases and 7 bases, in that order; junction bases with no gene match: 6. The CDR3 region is CASSFGQAGQPQHF. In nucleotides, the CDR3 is TGCGCCAGCAGCTTCGGACAGGCGGGACAGCCCCAGCATTTT.

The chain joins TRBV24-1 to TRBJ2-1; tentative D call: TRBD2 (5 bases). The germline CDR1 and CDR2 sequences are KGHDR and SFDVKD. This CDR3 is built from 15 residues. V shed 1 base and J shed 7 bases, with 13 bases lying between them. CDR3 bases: TGTGCCACCAGTGATTTTAGGCTCGGGGTAAATGAGCAGTTCTTC. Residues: CATSDFRLGVNEQFF.

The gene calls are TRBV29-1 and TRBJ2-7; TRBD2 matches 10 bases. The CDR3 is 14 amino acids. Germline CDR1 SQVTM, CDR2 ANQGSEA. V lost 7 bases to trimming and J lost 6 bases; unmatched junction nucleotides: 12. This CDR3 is CSASGRATGSEQYF. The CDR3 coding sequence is TGCAGCGCGAGCGGGAGGGCCACAGGTTCCGAGCAGTACTTC.

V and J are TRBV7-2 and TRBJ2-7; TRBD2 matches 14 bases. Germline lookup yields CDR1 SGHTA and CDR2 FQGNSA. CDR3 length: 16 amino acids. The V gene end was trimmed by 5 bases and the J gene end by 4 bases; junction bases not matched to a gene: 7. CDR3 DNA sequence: TGTGCCAGCAGCCCGTCGACTAGCGGGAGGGCTTACGAGCAGTACTTC. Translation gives CASSPSTSGRAYEQYF.

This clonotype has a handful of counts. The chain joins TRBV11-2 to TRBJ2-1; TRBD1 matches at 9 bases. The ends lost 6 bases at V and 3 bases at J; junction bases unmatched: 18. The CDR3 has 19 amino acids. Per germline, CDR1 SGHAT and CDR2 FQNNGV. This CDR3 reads CASSLKSRIGTGIYNEQFF. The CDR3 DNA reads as TGTGCCAGCAGTTTAAAATCTCGTATAGGGACAGGGATCTACAATGAGCAGTTCTTC.